A selection of T cell receptor beta chains follows, all from one sample in a study of CD8 T cells in ankylosing spondylitis. TCRdb used MiXCR to reprocess the 5' RACE reads, holding one entry per CDR3 protein. The data contain a few hundred thousand distinct CDR3 sequences, roughly 20% of them singletons. Sequences were obtained from blood, either unsorted or a sorted T cell fraction (not recorded which). Receptor source: a male donor with ankylosing spondylitis or in good health (not recorded which). CDR3s include the opening cysteine and the closing phenylalanine or tryptophan. Each record gives: J gene, CDR3 length, clone size, V gene, D gene, CDR3 DNA, CDR3 protein. A D gene is named only where the DNA matches it firmly. Not all rows give a size; the values are once, few, many and, for expanded clones, a class.

j_call: TRBJ1-6
cdr3_length: 17
clone_size: few
v_call: TRBV11-2
d_call: .
cdr3_nt: TGTGCCAGCAGCATACTAAACGGGGAACAGGGTTGGTCACCCCTCCACTTT
cdr3_aa: CASSILNGEQGWSPLHF

j_call: TRBJ2-3
cdr3_length: 12
clone_size: few
v_call: TRBV20-1
d_call: .
cdr3_nt: TGCAGTGCTAGATCCGGCACAGATACGCAGTATTTT
cdr3_aa: CSARSGTDTQYF

j_call: TRBJ2-3
cdr3_length: 14
clone_size: few
v_call: TRBV5-6
d_call: .
cdr3_nt: TGTGCCAGCAGCCAAATTATGGCCGCAGATACGCAGTATTTT
cdr3_aa: CASSQIMAADTQYF

j_call: TRBJ2-7
cdr3_length: 14
clone_size: many
v_call: TRBV12-3/TRBV12-4
d_call: TRBD1
cdr3_nt: TGTGCCAGCGGAAGGACAGGGAATTGGGTCGAGCAGTACTTC
cdr3_aa: CASGRTGNWVEQYF

j_call: TRBJ2-7
cdr3_length: 14
clone_size: .
v_call: TRBV29-1
d_call: .
cdr3_nt: TGCAGCGTTGGGGCACCCTATAGCTCCTACGAGCAGTACTTC
cdr3_aa: CSVGAPYSSYEQYF

j_call: TRBJ2-5
cdr3_length: 15
clone_size: few
v_call: TRBV9
d_call: .
cdr3_nt: TGTGCCAGCAGCGGGAGGGGGGGGCAGTCAGAGACCCAGTACTTC
cdr3_aa: CASSGRGGQSETQYF

j_call: TRBJ1-1
cdr3_length: 12
clone_size: few
v_call: TRBV25-1
d_call: .
cdr3_nt: TGTGCCAGCTCTGGCACCAACACTGAAGCTTTCTTT
cdr3_aa: CASSGTNTEAFF

j_call: TRBJ2-5
cdr3_length: 17
clone_size: .
v_call: TRBV28
d_call: TRBD1
cdr3_nt: TGTGCCAGCAGTGGCCCCGGGACAGCTGTGGGGCAAGAGACCCAGTACTTC
cdr3_aa: CASSGPGTAVGQETQYF

j_call: TRBJ2-2
cdr3_length: 14
clone_size: few
v_call: TRBV12-3/TRBV12-4
d_call: TRBD1
cdr3_nt: TGTGCCAGTGGCTCCGGACAGGGGGCCGGGGAGCTGTTTTTT
cdr3_aa: CASGSGQGAGELFF

j_call: TRBJ1-1
cdr3_length: 14
clone_size: few
v_call: TRBV12-3/TRBV12-4
d_call: .
cdr3_nt: TGTGCCAGCACACTTGGGGGGGCGGTCTCTGAAGCTTTCTTT
cdr3_aa: CASTLGGAVSEAFF

j_call: TRBJ2-7
cdr3_length: 16
clone_size: .
v_call: TRBV3-1
d_call: .
cdr3_nt: TGTGCCAGCAGCCAAGATCGCAGGGGGGGCCGATACGAGCAGTACTTC
cdr3_aa: CASSQDRRGGRYEQYF

j_call: TRBJ1-2
cdr3_length: 16
clone_size: .
v_call: TRBV6-5
d_call: .
cdr3_nt: TGTGCCAGCAGTTACTCCGCCGGAGGCAATAACTATGGCTACACCTTC
cdr3_aa: CASSYSAGGNNYGYTF

j_call: TRBJ2-3
cdr3_length: 14
clone_size: .
v_call: TRBV3-1
d_call: .
cdr3_nt: TGTGCCAGCAGACCCGGACTACCCGCAGATACGCAGTATTTT
cdr3_aa: CASRPGLPADTQYF

j_call: TRBJ2-1
cdr3_length: 15
clone_size: few
v_call: TRBV3-1
d_call: .
cdr3_nt: TGTGCCAGCAGGGCACAGGGCCACCTCTACAATGAGCAGTTCTTC
cdr3_aa: CASRAQGHLYNEQFF

j_call: TRBJ1-1
cdr3_length: 13
clone_size: .
v_call: TRBV6-4
d_call: TRBD1
cdr3_nt: TGTGCCAGCAGAGGGGACAGGAACACTGAAGCTTTCTTT
cdr3_aa: CASRGDRNTEAFF

j_call: TRBJ2-5
cdr3_length: 15
clone_size: .
v_call: TRBV7-8
d_call: .
cdr3_nt: TGTGCCAGCAGCTTGCCAGGTGAAGTCCAAGAGACCCAGTACTTC
cdr3_aa: CASSLPGEVQETQYF

j_call: TRBJ2-7
cdr3_length: 14
clone_size: .
v_call: TRBV12-3/TRBV12-4
d_call: .
cdr3_nt: TGTGCCAGCAGTCAGCCCAGTAACCCTCACGAGCAGTACTTC
cdr3_aa: CASSQPSNPHEQYF

j_call: TRBJ1-1
cdr3_length: 12
clone_size: .
v_call: TRBV13
d_call: .
cdr3_nt: TGTGCCAGCAGCTTCTCGAACACTGAAGCTTTCTTT
cdr3_aa: CASSFSNTEAFF

j_call: TRBJ2-1
cdr3_length: 16
clone_size: .
v_call: TRBV7-9
d_call: TRBD2
cdr3_nt: TGTGCCAGCAGAACCACGACTAGCGGGGGGTACAATGAGCAGTTCTTC
cdr3_aa: CASRTTTSGGYNEQFF

j_call: TRBJ1-6
cdr3_length: 15
clone_size: few
v_call: TRBV12-3/TRBV12-4
d_call: .
cdr3_nt: TGTGCCAGCAGTCCCAGTGTGGGGAGCAATTCACCCCTCCACTTT
cdr3_aa: CASSPSVGSNSPLHF

j_call: TRBJ2-7
cdr3_length: 16
clone_size: .
v_call: TRBV11-2
d_call: .
cdr3_nt: TGTGCCAGCAGCTTAGGGGGGCAGTTGAGCTCCTACGAGCAGTACTTC
cdr3_aa: CASSLGGQLSSYEQYF

j_call: TRBJ1-2
cdr3_length: 15
clone_size: .
v_call: TRBV20-1
d_call: .
cdr3_nt: TGCAGTGCTATCCACGAGGGGGGCTTGAGCTATGGCTACACCTTC
cdr3_aa: CSAIHEGGLSYGYTF

j_call: TRBJ2-1
cdr3_length: 16
clone_size: few
v_call: TRBV11-2
d_call: TRBD2
cdr3_nt: TGTGCCAGCAGCCCCGGGGCTAGCGGGGGATACAATGAGCAGTTCTTC
cdr3_aa: CASSPGASGGYNEQFF

j_call: TRBJ2-3
cdr3_length: 17
clone_size: .
v_call: TRBV15
d_call: .
cdr3_nt: TGTGCCACCAGCAGAGACAGGACACCCGTGGCCCCAGATACGCAGTATTTT
cdr3_aa: CATSRDRTPVAPDTQYF

j_call: TRBJ2-7
cdr3_length: 14
clone_size: few
v_call: TRBV29-1
d_call: TRBD2
cdr3_nt: TGCAGCGTTTGGGGGGGGGACGTCTCCTACGAGCAGTACTTC
cdr3_aa: CSVWGGDVSYEQYF

j_call: TRBJ2-1
cdr3_length: 14
clone_size: .
v_call: TRBV20-1
d_call: .
cdr3_nt: TGCAGTGCTATAGAACTTTCCCCCTTGCATGAGCAGTTCTTC
cdr3_aa: CSAIELSPLHEQFF

j_call: TRBJ2-1
cdr3_length: 15
clone_size: few
v_call: TRBV7-8
d_call: TRBD1
cdr3_nt: TGTGCCAGCAGCTCACGACAGGGTTGGTACAATGAGCAGTTCTTC
cdr3_aa: CASSSRQGWYNEQFF

j_call: TRBJ2-7
cdr3_length: 15
clone_size: .
v_call: TRBV7-8
d_call: TRBD1
cdr3_nt: TGTGCCAGCAGCTTTTTAGGACAGGATACCTACGAGCAGTACTTC
cdr3_aa: CASSFLGQDTYEQYF

j_call: TRBJ2-2
cdr3_length: 16
clone_size: .
v_call: TRBV29-1
d_call: .
cdr3_nt: TGCAGCGTTGTTGTGGGTGACAGCTCGAACACCGGGGAGCTGTTTTTT
cdr3_aa: CSVVVGDSSNTGELFF

j_call: TRBJ2-7
cdr3_length: 13
clone_size: few
v_call: TRBV27
d_call: .
cdr3_nt: TGTGCCAGCAGAATAACAGGAACCTACGAGCAGTACTTC
cdr3_aa: CASRITGTYEQYF

j_call: TRBJ2-1
cdr3_length: 12
clone_size: .
v_call: TRBV28
d_call: TRBD2
cdr3_nt: TGTGCCAGCAGACGGGGGGACAATGAGCAGTTCTTC
cdr3_aa: CASRRGDNEQFF

j_call: TRBJ2-5
cdr3_length: 14
clone_size: many
v_call: TRBV6-5
d_call: .
cdr3_nt: TGTGCCAGCAGTCACCCGGACAATCAAGAGACCCAGTACTTC
cdr3_aa: CASSHPDNQETQYF